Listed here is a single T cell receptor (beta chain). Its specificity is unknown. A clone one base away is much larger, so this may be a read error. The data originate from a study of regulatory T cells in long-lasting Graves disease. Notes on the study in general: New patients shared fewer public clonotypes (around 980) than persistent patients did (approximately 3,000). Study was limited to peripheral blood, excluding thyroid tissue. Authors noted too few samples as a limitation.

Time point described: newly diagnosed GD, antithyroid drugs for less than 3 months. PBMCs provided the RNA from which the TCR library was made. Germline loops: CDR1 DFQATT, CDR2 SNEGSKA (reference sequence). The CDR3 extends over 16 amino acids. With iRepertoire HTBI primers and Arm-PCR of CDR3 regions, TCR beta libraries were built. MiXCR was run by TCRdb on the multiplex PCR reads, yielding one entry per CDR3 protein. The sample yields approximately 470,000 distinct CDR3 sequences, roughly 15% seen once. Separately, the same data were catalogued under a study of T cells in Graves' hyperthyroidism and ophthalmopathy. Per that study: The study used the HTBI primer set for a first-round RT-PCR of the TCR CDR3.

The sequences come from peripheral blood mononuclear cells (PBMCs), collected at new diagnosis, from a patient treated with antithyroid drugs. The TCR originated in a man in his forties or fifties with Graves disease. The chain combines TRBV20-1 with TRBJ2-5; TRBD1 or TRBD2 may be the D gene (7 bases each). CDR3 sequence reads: CSASALGQGGGETQCF. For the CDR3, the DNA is TGCAGTGCTAGTGCCCTGGGCCAGGGGGGGGGAGAGACCCAGTGCTTC.